The sequence of this TCR beta chain was determined in a study of beta chain features in type 1 diabetes. Study-wide findings and caveats: Because the template was cDNA, high-expressing cells might be over-represented. Insertion counts at VDJ junctions were lower in type 1 diabetes patients, who also showed more deletions there.

Germline V lookup: CDR1 SGHTA, CDR2 FQGTGA. Trimming removed 2 bases from V and 1 base from J, with 7 bases in between. The CDR3 totals 14 residues. CD45RO/CCR7/CD25/CD127/CD95/CD27 sorting isolated CD4+ naive, central memory, regulatory and stem cell-like memory cells. Sequenced material consisted of expressed TCRB transcripts (all of the isolated RNA was reverse transcribed). Profiling relied on immunoSEQ multiplex PCR, and the TCRdb table lists in-frame clones only, not all of them. The top ten hold about 0.015% of the sample, which has hundreds of thousands of clones, 8% to 13% seen once. This clone appeared a single time. The antigen remains unidentified.

This TCR was sampled from a woman in her twenties or thirties in good health. Input material: naive CD4+ T cells from blood. The chain employs TRBV7-3 and TRBJ2-3; D is possibly TRBD2 (5 bases). The CDR3 nucleotides are TGTGCCAGCAGCTTACAGGAGGGCACAGATACGCAGTATTTT. Its protein is CASSLQEGTDTQYF.